The following is a T cell receptor beta chain sequence with its context. Its target is unknown. Profiling relied on immunoSEQ multiplex PCR, and the TCRdb table lists in-frame clones only, not all of them. The sample holds some 53,000 clones, roughly 78% seen once. Single viable CD3+CD4+CD8-CD45RO+ cells were sorted as the memory CD4+ T cells. Total CD4+ T cells were enriched by CD4 positive selection. Germline V gene sequence: CDR1 SGHTA, CDR2 FQGNSA. Unmatched junction bases numbered 2, after V lost 1 base and J lost 5 bases. The CDR3 is 14 residues long. The data stem from a study of memory CD4+ T cells and cytomegalovirus serostatus. On the study more broadly: Donors were healthy Belgian adults, fewer than ten CMV seropositive and approximately 23 seronegative. Points from the study as a whole: 67 of 164 known CMV-associated TCRbeta sequences appeared in CD4+ memory. Median bootstrapped AUC for CMV status was about 0.96 originally, around 0.91 US-trained.

The chain carries TRBV7-2 and TRBJ2-1; TRBD1 matches 7 bases. The sample taken for sequencing was memory CD4+ T cells from blood. The sequence came from an adult in good health and CMV-seronegative. Here the CDR3 reads CASSLGGQNNEQFF. In DNA, the CDR3 is TGTGCCAGCAGCTTAGGGGGACAGAACAATGAGCAGTTCTTC.